This T cell receptor beta chain comes out of a study of T cell responses to AZD1222 COVID-19 vaccine. The CDR3 has 13 residues. The V and J ends lost 2 bases and 7 bases respectively, with 12 bases between them. Germline CDR1 is MNHEY and CDR2 is SMNVEV (reference sequence). TCRdb keeps only in-frame clones here, not all; method: immunoSEQ multiplex PCR. Here the sample spans around 150,000 clones, around 90% being singletons. Combined were second doses at about 4 or about 12 weeks. Remarks on this clone: Its antigen is undetermined.

Study-wide findings and caveats: The donor group comprised mostly white British people and more females; the analysis possibly underestimated clonal diversity. Unmutated regions of variants are reportedly targeted by nearly half of spike-specific TCRs. Vaccine-associated CD4 TCRs spanned spike, dominant at 160-218 and 743-854.

The sequence derives from an adult who received the AZD1222 COVID-19 vaccine. Material: peripheral blood, obtained 28 days after the second AZD1222 dose. The chain combines TRBV27 with TRBJ2-7; D remains unclear. The CDR3 here is CASSLDFKWEQYF. For the CDR3, the DNA is TGTGCCAGCAGTTTAGATTTTAAGTGGGAGCAGTACTTC.